The 4 T cell receptor beta chains listed next were all sequenced from one sample in a study of control samples from healthy donors and cancer patients. Clones were sequenced by immunoSEQ multiplex PCR, and TCRdb holds only the in-frame ones, with some missing. The table records approximately 70,000 clones, 75% to 90% of them present only once. The specimen sequenced was blood. Source of these receptors: a man aged 50 or older in good health.

The chain is built from TRBV6-4 and TRBJ1-5, with D possibly being TRBD1 (5 bases). Trimming pared 6 bases from V and 4 bases from J, leaving 10 bases between. This CDR3 comprises 13 residues. CDR1 is MRHNA and CDR2 is SNTAGT in the germline V gene. The CDR3 protein is CASSSTANQPQHF. CDR3 sequence (DNA): TGTGCCAGCAGCTCGACAGCAAATCAGCCCCAGCATTTT.

This chain connects TRBV28 to TRBJ2-1, with 7 bases identical to TRBD2. The V gene's germline CDR1 is MDHEN and CDR2 SYDVKM. V dropped 3 bases and J dropped 3; count of bases not matched to a gene: 5. This CDR3 contains 15 residues. CDR3 region: CASSFERGNYNEQFF. CDR3 nucleotide sequence: TGTGCCAGCAGTTTTGAGCGGGGAAACTACAATGAGCAGTTCTTC.

This chain joins TRBV20-1 and TRBJ2-1; tentative D call: TRBD1 (6 bases). The CDR3 length is 11 residues. Germline CDR1 is DFQATT and CDR2 is SNEGSKA (reference sequence). Trimming removed 5 bases from V and 6 bases from J, with 8 bases in between. CDR3 sequence (DNA): TGCAGTGCTGGACAGTTCAATGAGCAGTTCTTC. Translating it yields CSAGQFNEQFF.

This chain uses TRBV18 with TRBJ2-1; 12 nucleotides align to TRBD2. The V segment lost 3 bases and the J segment 5 bases; nucleotides outside the gene matches: 11. The CDR3 has 18 residues. Per the germline V gene, CDR1 is KGHSH and CDR2 is LQKENI. The CDR3 spells CASSPLRTSGNTNNEQFF. CDR3 nucleotide sequence: TGTGCCAGCTCACCGCTCAGGACTAGCGGGAACACGAACAATGAGCAGTTCTTC. Full variable domain (remainder filled in from reference TRBV18 and TRBJ2-1): NAGVMQNPRHLVRRRGQEARLRCSPMKGHSHVYWYRQLPEEGLKFMVYLQKENIIDESGMPKERFSAEFPKEGPSILRIQQVVRGDSAAYFCASSPLRTSGNTNNEQFFGPGTRLTVL.